What follows are 17 T cell receptor beta chains derived from one specimen sequenced in a study of CD8+ T cells in alopecia areata. RNA extraction and reverse transcription yielded cDNA as sequencing template. This table comes from immunoSEQ multiplex PCR, and its TCRdb copy is limited to in-frame clones, with some not included. The table has 65,000 to 95,000 clones, 45% to 60% seen once. Sequenced: NKG2D-high CD8+ T cells sorted from blood. These receptor sequences come from a human donor with alopecia areata.

The chain is built from TRBV4-3 and TRBJ1-4; D uncertain. Germline V gene lookup returns CDR1 LGHNA and CDR2 YSLEER. This CDR3 has 17 amino acids. Trimming took 0 bases from V and 0 from J, leaving 11 bases between them. CDR3 in amino acids: CASSQDRPVATNEKLFF. The CDR3 DNA sequence: TGCGCCAGCAGCCAAGATCGGCCGGTGGCAACTAATGAAAAACTGTTTTTT.

The chain is built from TRBV30 and TRBJ2-1, with D perhaps TRBD1 or TRBD2 (5 bases each). This CDR3 is 14 amino acids long. The ends were cut back, 2 bases at V and 8 bases at J, with 16 bases in the middle. Germline V lookup: CDR1 GTSNPN, CDR2 SVGIG (reference sequence). The CDR3 is CAWSPPLGRDEQFF. In nucleotides, the CDR3 is TGTGCCTGGAGTCCTCCCCTGGGGCGGGATGAGCAGTTCTTC. Filled out from reference TRBV30 and TRBJ2-1, the complete variable domain reads SQTIHQWPATLVQPVGSPLSLECTVEGTSNPNLYWYRQAAGRGLQLLFYSVGIGQISSEVPQNLSASRPQDRQFILSSKKLLLSDSGFYLCAWSPPLGRDEQFFGPGTRLTVL.

The V gene is TRBV4-1, the J gene TRBJ2-1; 10 bases align to TRBD1. V lost 4 bases and J lost 6; bases outside the gene matches: 6. There are 15 residues in the CDR3. The germline V gene encodes CDR1 MGHRA and CDR2 YSYEKL. The CDR3 region has the DNA TGCGCCAGCAGCCGACACGGACAGGGGGGCAATGAGCAGTTCTTC. Residues: CASSRHGQGGNEQFF.

This clone was detected once. The chain recombines TRBV13 with TRBJ2-7, with D maybe TRBD1 (8 bases). Germline V gene data show CDR1 as PRHDT and CDR2 as FYEKMQ (reference sequence). Trimming removed 6 bases from V and 7 bases from J, with 13 bases in between. This CDR3 has 12 amino acids. The CDR3 DNA follows: TGTGCCAGCAGTACAGGGGGAGGGGAGCAGTACTTC. It encodes CASSTGGGEQYF.

This sequence joins TRBV4-1 and TRBJ2-5; D gene unclear. Germline CDR1 MGHRA, CDR2 YSYEKL. Trimming took 1 base from V and 7 from J, leaving 22 bases between them. This CDR3 is 17 amino acids long. CDR3 in amino acids: CASSQGSGQQHPRTQYF. The CDR3 nucleotides read TGCGCCAGCAGCCAAGGATCTGGTCAGCAACATCCCAGGACCCAGTACTTC.

This clone was observed a few times. V gene TRBV6-5 combines with J gene TRBJ2-7, with D tentatively TRBD2 (5 bases). The CDR3 loop spans 13 amino acids. The V and J ends lost 4 bases and 3 bases respectively, with 10 bases between them. Germline assignment: CDR1 MNHEY and CDR2 SVGAGI. CDR3 bases: TGTGCCAGCAGTTTGTTGGGAGACTACGAGCAGTACTTC. This encodes CASSLLGDYEQYF.

This rearrangement joins TRBV2 to TRBJ2-7, with a weak D call TRBD2 (5 bases). Germline CDR1 SNHLY, CDR2 FYNNEI. This CDR3 is built from 13 residues. Trimming removed 3 bases at V and 2 bases at J, with 8 bases between. The CDR3 region has the DNA TGTGCCAGCAGTGAGGGGAGAACCTACGAGCAGTACTTC. It specifies CASSEGRTYEQYF. Full variable domain (outside the CDR3, taken from reference TRBV2 and TRBJ2-7): EPEVTQTPSHQVTQMGQEVILRCVPISNHLYFYWYRQILGQKVEFLVSFYNNEISEKSEIFDDQFSVERPDGSNFTLKIRSTKLEDSAMYFCASSEGRTYEQYFGPGTRLTVT.

The chain uses TRBV7-2 and TRBJ2-5; tentatively, D is TRBD1 (5 bases). The CDR3 totals 17 residues. V dropped 5 bases and J dropped 5 bases, with 24 bases sitting between them. The germline V gene has CDR1 SGHTA and CDR2 FQGNSA. CDR3 loop: CASSLKPRPGQGETQYF. The CDR3 DNA sequence: TGTGCCAGCAGCCTCAAACCCCGCCCGGGTCAGGGCGAGACCCAGTACTTC.

A single count supports this clone. Relative to the germline gene, one junction end is altered; a read error may explain this. The V gene is TRBV27, the J gene TRBJ1-1; D gene uncertain. CDR3 length: 12 amino acids. The germline V gene has CDR1 MNHEY and CDR2 SMNVEV (reference sequence). CDR3 nucleotide sequence: TGCGGCTCGGGCAGATCGAACACTGAAGCTTTCTTT. Translation: CGSGRSNTEAFF.

The V call is TRBV30, the J call TRBJ2-7, with 11 bases lining up with TRBD2. Germline-derived CDR1 and CDR2 are GTSNPN and SVGIG (reference sequence). The CDR3 sequence is 15 residues long. Trimming at V came to 0 bases and at J to 6 bases, leaving 7 bases not matched to a gene. Written as DNA, the CDR3 is TGTGCCTGGAGTGTTAGTAGCGGGGGGGCAAGCGAGCAGTACTTC. It specifies CAWSVSSGGASEQYF.

As regards this clone: The junction and the germline gene differ at one end; a read error may be behind it. The rearrangement joins TRBV29-1 to TRBJ2-1, with no clear D. The length of the CDR3 is 14 residues. CDR1 and CDR2 (germline): SQVTM, ANQGSEA. DNA of the CDR3: TGCAGCGTCTCGAGCGCCCAATCCTTCAATGAGCAGTTCTTC. This codes for CSVSSAQSFNEQFF.

The rearrangement joins TRBV30 to TRBJ2-1, with no clear D. Looked up from germline, CDR1 is GTSNPN and CDR2 is SVGIG (reference sequence). The CDR3 is 11 residues long. V lost 0 bases to trimming and J lost 8 bases, with 5 bases between them. The CDR3 is CAWSVSDEQFF. CDR3 nucleotide sequence: TGTGCCTGGAGTGTATCCGATGAGCAGTTCTTC.

The V gene is TRBV4-1, the J gene TRBJ2-5, with D uncertain. V was pared by 4 bases and J by 5 bases, with 17 bases between. The CDR3 covers 15 residues. The germline CDR1 and CDR2 sequences are MGHRA and YSYEKL. The CDR3 nucleotides read TGCGCCAGCAGCCCCCTCCCGGTTAATATTGAGACCCAGTACTTC. Protein sequence: CASSPLPVNIETQYF.

The chain is built from TRBV27 and TRBJ2-1, with 10 nucleotides matching TRBD1. Germline loops: CDR1 MNHEY, CDR2 SMNVEV (reference sequence). V gave up 7 bases and J gave up 1 base; unmatched junction bases: 4. CDR3 length equals 15 residues. The CDR3 protein is CASMSGQGSYNEQFF. The CDR3 DNA sequence: TGTGCCAGCATGTCGGGACAGGGGTCCTACAATGAGCAGTTCTTC.

The table lists this clone with a count of one. For the CDR3, the DNA is TGTGCCAGCAGCCCCCGGGACAGACTGTCCTACGAGCAGTACTTC. It is translated as CASSPRDRLSYEQYF. The J gene is TRBJ2-7, the V gene TRBV7-8, with 7 positions matching TRBD1. CDR3 length equals 15 residues. Germline lookup yields CDR1 SGHVS and CDR2 FQNEAQ. V lost 5 bases to trimming and J lost 1 base; unmatched junction nucleotides: 8.

This clone was seen more than once but under ten times. The chain joins TRBV29-1 to TRBJ2-7, with D possibly TRBD1 on 6 matching bases. Germline loops: CDR1 SQVTM, CDR2 ANQGSEA. V gave up 1 base and J gave up 4 bases, with 14 bases separating them. The CDR3 extends over 14 amino acids. The CDR3 DNA reads TGCAGCGTTGAAGGTTATCCAGGGGAGTACGAGCAGTACTTC. This gives the protein CSVEGYPGEYEQYF.

The rearrangement joins TRBV6-5 to TRBJ1-2; D unresolved. CDR3 length equals 13 residues. Germline V gives CDR1 MNHEY, CDR2 SVGAGI. The germline V and J ends were trimmed by 2 bases and 0 bases, with 4 bases remaining between them. CDR3 DNA sequence: TGTGCCAGCAGTTACCGGTCTAACTATGGCTACACCTTC. Protein: CASSYRSNYGYTF.